This TCR beta chain was identified during a study of identical twins. Whole-study results and caveats: There were fewer insertions in abundant cord blood beta clonotypes, but memory repertoires showed no such pattern. Weaker excess sharing between twins was seen in beta out-of-frame sequences.

With respect to this clonotype: The antigen is unknown.

Per germline, CDR1 LGHNA and CDR2 YNFKEQ. Trimming cost V 0 bases and J 3 bases, with 12 bases left between them. The CDR3 runs 15 residues. In TCRdb, the 5' RACE reads were re-called with MiXCR into one record per CDR3 protein. The sample holds over 600,000 distinct CDR3 sequences, 20% to 25% seen once. Another study also made use of these data, one on T cells expressing NK-cell markers. According to that study: Dominant NKG2C+ clonotypes were found to form roughly 1.0-7.5% of CD8+ T cells in 5 or 6 donors. Certain NKG2C+ T cell clones were expanded, and their HCMV specificity remained unclear.

V gene TRBV4-2 combines with J gene TRBJ2-7; no firm D call. This clonotype was sampled from a woman aged 18-29 years in good health. Sequenced input: PBMCs. The DNA for the CDR3 is TGTGCCAGCAGCCAAGATCGGAATTCCCACTACGAGCAGTACTTC. As protein: CASSQDRNSHYEQYF.